Listed below are T cell receptor beta chains from one sample, sequenced in a study of blood T cell repertoires in COVID-19. Using immunoSEQ multiplex PCR, the repertoire was profiled, and TCRdb retains in-frame clones only, with some absent. The sample consists of tens of thousands of clones, around 88% of them appearing once. Sequencing was carried out using peripheral blood. Source of these receptors: a man in his 60s with acute or convalescent COVID-19. Both conserved end residues are part of each CDR3. Fields, in order: CDR3 length, clone size, V gene, D gene, J gene, CDR3 protein, CDR3 DNA. The D gene is left open where the match is weak. Size tells how often a clone was seen (once, few, many) or the class of an expanded clone, and some rows leave it out.

15	-	TRBV5-4	TRBD1	TRBJ1-1	CASSTNPGQTTEAFF	TGTGCCAGCAGCACGAACCCGGGACAGACGACTGAAGCTTTCTTT
15	-	TRBV9	-	TRBJ1-4	CASSRGFATNEKLFF	TGTGCCAGCAGTAGGGGGTTTGCAACTAATGAAAAACTGTTTTTT
15	-	TRBV7-6	-	TRBJ1-3	CASSRTGIAGNTIYF	TGTGCCAGCAGCCGGACGGGGATAGCTGGAAACACCATATATTTT
13	once	TRBV7-8	TRBD2	TRBJ2-7	CASSGEGIYEQYF	TGTGCCAGCAGCGGGGAGGGAATATACGAGCAGTACTTC
15	-	TRBV11-2	-	TRBJ1-4	CASSWGGVSSEKLFF	TGTGCCAGCAGTTGGGGAGGGGTCTCTTCGGAAAAACTGTTTTTT
14	-	TRBV25-1	TRBD1	TRBJ2-3	CASSDRGSTDTQYF	TGTGCCAGCAGTGACAGGGGGAGCACAGATACGCAGTATTTT
14	-	TRBV9	-	TRBJ1-1	CASSVGGLRGEAFF	TGTGCCAGCAGCGTGGGGGGACTTCGGGGCGAAGCTTTCTTT
13	-	TRBV6-5	-	TRBJ2-5	CASSYWGEETQYF	TGTGCCAGCAGTTACTGGGGGGAAGAGACCCAGTACTTC
14	-	TRBV30	TRBD1	TRBJ2-7	CAWSVLDRGYEQYF	TGTGCCTGGAGTGTACTGGACAGGGGGTACGAGCAGTACTTC
13	-	TRBV12-3/TRBV12-4	-	TRBJ2-3	CASSLMGLGTQYF	TGTGCCAGCAGTTTAATGGGACTGGGTACGCAGTATTTT
18	once	TRBV4-3	-	TRBJ2-1	CASSPQARPISSYNEQFF	TGCGCCAGCAGCCCTCAGGCCCGTCCTATAAGCTCCTACAATGAGCAGTTCTTC